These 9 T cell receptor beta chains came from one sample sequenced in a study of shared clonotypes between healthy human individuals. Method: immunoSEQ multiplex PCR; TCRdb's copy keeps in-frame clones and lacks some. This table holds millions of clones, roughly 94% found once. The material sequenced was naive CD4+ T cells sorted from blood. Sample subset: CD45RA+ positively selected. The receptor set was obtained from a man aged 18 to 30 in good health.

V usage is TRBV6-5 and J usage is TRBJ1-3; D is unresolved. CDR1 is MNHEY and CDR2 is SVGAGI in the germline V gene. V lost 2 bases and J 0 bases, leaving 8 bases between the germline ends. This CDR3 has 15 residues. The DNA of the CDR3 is TGTGCCAGCAGTTACATGGAAGACTCTGGAAACACCATATATTTT. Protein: CASSYMEDSGNTIYF.

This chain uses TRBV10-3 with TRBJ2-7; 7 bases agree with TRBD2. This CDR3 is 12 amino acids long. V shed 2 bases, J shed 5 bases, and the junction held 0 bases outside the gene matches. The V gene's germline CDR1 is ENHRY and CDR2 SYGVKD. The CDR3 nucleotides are TGTGCCATCAGTGAGGGACTAGACGAGCAGTACTTC. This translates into CAISEGLDEQYF.

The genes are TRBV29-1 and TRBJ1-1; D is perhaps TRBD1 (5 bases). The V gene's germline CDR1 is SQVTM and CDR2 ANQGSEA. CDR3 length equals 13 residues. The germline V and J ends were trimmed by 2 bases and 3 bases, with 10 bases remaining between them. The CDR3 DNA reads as TGCAGCGTTGAAAGGGACCTCGACACTGAAGCTTTCTTT. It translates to CSVERDLDTEAFF.

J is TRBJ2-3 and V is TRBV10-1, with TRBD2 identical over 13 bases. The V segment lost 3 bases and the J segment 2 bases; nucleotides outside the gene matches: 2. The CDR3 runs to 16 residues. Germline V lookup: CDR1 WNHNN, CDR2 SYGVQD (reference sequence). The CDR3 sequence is CASSETSGGVTDTQYF. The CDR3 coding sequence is TGCGCCAGCAGTGAAACTAGCGGGGGGGTCACAGATACGCAGTATTTT.

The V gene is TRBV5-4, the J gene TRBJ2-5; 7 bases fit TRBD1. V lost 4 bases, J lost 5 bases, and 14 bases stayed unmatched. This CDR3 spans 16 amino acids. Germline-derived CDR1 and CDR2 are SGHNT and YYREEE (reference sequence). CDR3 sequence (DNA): TGTGCCAGCAGCCAGGGTGGATCGACAGGGACGGAGACCCAGTACTTC. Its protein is CASSQGGSTGTETQYF.

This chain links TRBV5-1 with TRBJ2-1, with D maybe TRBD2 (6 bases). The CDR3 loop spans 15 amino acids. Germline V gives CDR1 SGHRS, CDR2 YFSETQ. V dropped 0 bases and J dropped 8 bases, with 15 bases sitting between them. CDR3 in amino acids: CASSLDRGIRDEQFF. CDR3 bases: TGCGCCAGCAGCTTGGATCGGGGGATTAGGGATGAGCAGTTCTTC.

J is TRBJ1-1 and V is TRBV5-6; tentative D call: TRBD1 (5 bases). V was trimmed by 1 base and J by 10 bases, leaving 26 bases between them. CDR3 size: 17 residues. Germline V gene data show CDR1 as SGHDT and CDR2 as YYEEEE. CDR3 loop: CASSLTGQGIAQIGAFF. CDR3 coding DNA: TGTGCCAGCAGCTTGACGGGCCAGGGTATAGCTCAAATTGGAGCTTTCTTT.

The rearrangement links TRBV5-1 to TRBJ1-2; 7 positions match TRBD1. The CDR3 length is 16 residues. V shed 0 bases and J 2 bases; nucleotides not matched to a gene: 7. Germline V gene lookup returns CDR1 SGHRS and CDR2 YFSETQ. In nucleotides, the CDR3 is TGCGCCAGCAGCTTGGGACAGGGTGACGGAAACTATGGCTACACCTTC. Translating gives CASSLGQGDGNYGYTF.

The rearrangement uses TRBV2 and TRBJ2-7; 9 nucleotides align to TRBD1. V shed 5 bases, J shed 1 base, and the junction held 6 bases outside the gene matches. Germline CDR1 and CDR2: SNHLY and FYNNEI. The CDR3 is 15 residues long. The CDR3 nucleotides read TGTGCCAGCAGTTTGGACAGGGGAGAATCCTACGAGCAGTACTTC. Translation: CASSLDRGESYEQYF.